This TCR beta chain came from a study of T-cell reconstitution after alpha-beta-depleted transplantation in children. Unique molecular identifiers were built into the TCRbeta library. TCRdb ran MiXCR on the PCR reads and lists one entry per CDR3 protein. The table includes 610,000 or so distinct CDR3 sequences, roughly 27% detected once. V lost 3 bases, J lost 8 bases, and 8 bases lay in between. CDR3 length: 11 amino acids. Germline assignment: CDR1 GTSNPN and CDR2 SVGIG (reference sequence). The chain links TRBV30 to TRBJ2-1; D gene unclear. Here the sequenced sample was PBMCs, taken before TCRalphabeta/CD19-depleted stem cell transplant. This TCR derives from a boy younger than two with Wiskott-Aldrich syndrome, due to receive a stem cell transplant. The CDR3 coding sequence is TGTGCCTGGAGGAGGATTGATGAGCAGTTCTTC. Protein: CAWRRIDEQFF.